The clone carrying this TCR beta chain was detected only once. With 3 bases clipped from V and 8 bases from J, the junction kept 9 bases outside the gene matches. The CDR3 contains 15 residues. CDR1 is KGHDR and CDR2 is SFDVKD in the germline V gene. This sample is part of a study of blood T cell repertoires in COVID-19. At the level of the study: PBMCs, B-cell-depleted T cells, or T cells were the source of the cDNA or gDNA that made up the material.

Original data processing: By means of reference gene primer amplification, nucleated cell counts were estimated. Profiled with immunoSEQ multiplex PCR; TCRdb holds only in-frame clones, not every one. Clone size and V and J calls were adopted from that table, with D and trimming inferred from the DNA. The data show hundreds of thousands of clones, with 89% seen just once and approximately 9.8% held by the top ten. Recruits, aged about 18 to 95 years, lived in some 25 US areas. Cohort assignment relied on participant-reported clinical history. The specimen sequenced was PBMCs or T cells enriched from blood (not recorded which). This sequence joins TRBV24-1 and TRBJ2-4; 7 bases agree with TRBD1. This clonotype was sampled from a woman aged 40 to 55 who had recovered from COVID-19. The CDR3 DNA follows: TGTGCCACCAGTGATACGGGACAGCAGGGGGACATTCAGTACTTC. Its protein product is CATSDTGQQGDIQYF.